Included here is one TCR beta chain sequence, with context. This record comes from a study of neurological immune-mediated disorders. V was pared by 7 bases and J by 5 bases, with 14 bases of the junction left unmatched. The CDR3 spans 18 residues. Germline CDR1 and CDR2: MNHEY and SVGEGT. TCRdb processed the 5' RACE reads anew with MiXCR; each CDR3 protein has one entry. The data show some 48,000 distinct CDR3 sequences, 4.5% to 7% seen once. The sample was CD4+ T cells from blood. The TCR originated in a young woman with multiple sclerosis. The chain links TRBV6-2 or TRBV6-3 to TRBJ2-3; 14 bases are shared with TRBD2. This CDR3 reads CASNGLAGGNRGRDTQYF. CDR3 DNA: TGTGCCAGCAATGGACTAGCGGGGGGAAACCGGGGCCGAGATACGCAGTATTTT.